The 22 T cell receptor beta chains below come from one sample, sequenced in a study of T cell responses to AZD1222 COVID-19 vaccine. The table came from immunoSEQ multiplex PCR; TCRdb's copy has only in-frame clones and leaves some out. The table records around 120,000 clones, roughly 90% of them present only once. This specimen was peripheral blood, taken on day 0 of AZD1222 vaccination. These receptors all come from an adult in good health.

The genes are TRBV27 and TRBJ2-7; TRBD2 matches 7 bases. Germline CDR1 reads MNHEY; CDR2 reads SMNVEV (reference sequence). This CDR3 is 12 amino acids long. CDR3: CAIGTIETEQYF. In DNA form, the CDR3 reads TGTGCTATCGGGACTATAGAGACCGAGCAGTACTTC.

The chain couples TRBV9 to TRBJ1-6; 9 nucleotides agree with TRBD1. J gave up 8 bases and V 0 bases, and 15 bases lay outside the gene matches. The CDR3 runs 19 residues. Germline loops: CDR1 SGDLS, CDR2 YYNGEE. In DNA form, the CDR3 reads TGTGCCAGCAGCGTAGAGCGGGTAGATGTGGGACAGGGTGATTCACCCCTCCACTTT. Translating gives CASSVERVDVGQGDSPLHF.

This clone was seen more than once but under ten times. The V and J genes are TRBV7-9 and TRBJ1-6; TRBD1 might be the D (5 bases). Germline lookup yields CDR1 SEHNR and CDR2 FQNEAQ (reference sequence). With 3 bases removed from V and 7 bases from J, the gap between germline ends came to 19 bases. The CDR3 runs 17 residues. Here the CDR3 DNA reads TGTGCCAGCAGCTTCCCCTTCCCCGGGACGGTAAATTCACCCCTCCACTTT. The encoded protein is CASSFPFPGTVNSPLHF.

A single count supports this clone. Sequence at one end of the junction differs from germline and may be a read error. The V and J genes are TRBV2 and TRBJ2-5; D is unresolved. The CDR3 loop spans 11 amino acids. Germline assignment: CDR1 SNHLY and CDR2 FYNNEI. The CDR3 region has the DNA TGTGCCAGCAGTGGAAGGTGGGGATGCGACTTC. Encoded protein: CASSGRWGCDF.

The chain is built from TRBV6-5 and TRBJ1-2; 9 bases map to TRBD1. V was pared by 1 base and J by 6 bases, with 9 bases of the junction left unmatched. Germline V gene data show CDR1 as MNHEY and CDR2 as SVGAGI. CDR3 size: 16 residues. CDR3 protein: CASSYLSGTGNDGYTF. CDR3 in DNA: TGTGCCAGCAGTTACTTGTCCGGGACAGGGAACGATGGCTACACCTTC.

V is TRBV5-1 and J is TRBJ1-1, with D uncertain. Germline loops: CDR1 SGHRS, CDR2 YFSETQ. The ends were cut back, 0 bases at V and 2 bases at J, with 11 bases in the middle. The CDR3 sequence is 15 residues long. Here the CDR3 reads CASSLGHPPNTEAFF. As DNA, the CDR3 is TGCGCCAGCAGCTTGGGACACCCCCCAAACACTGAAGCTTTCTTT.

The CDR3 protein is CASSQDWGTPDTQYF. The CDR3 DNA reads TGCGCCAGCAGCCAAGATTGGGGGACCCCAGATACGCAGTATTTT. The chain combines TRBV4-1 with TRBJ2-3, with D perhaps assigned TRBD1 or TRBD2 (5 bases each). The germline CDR1 and CDR2 sequences are MGHRA and YSYEKL. CDR3 length: 15 amino acids. V shed 0 bases and J shed 4 bases, with 11 bases lying between them.

V is TRBV7-9 and J is TRBJ1-4; D remains ambiguous. The CDR3 extends over 13 amino acids. V was pared by 4 bases and J by 8 bases, with 11 bases between. CDR1 and CDR2 from the germline V gene are SEHNR and FQNEAQ (reference sequence). CDR3: CASSSSIQEKLFF. DNA of the CDR3: TGTGCCAGCAGCTCCTCAATTCAGGAAAAACTGTTTTTT.

V is TRBV4-1 and J is TRBJ1-4; no clear D gene. Trimming removed 3 bases at V and 8 bases at J, with 16 bases between. Germline V lookup: CDR1 MGHRA, CDR2 YSYEKL. CDR3 size: 15 residues. The CDR3 DNA follows: TGCGCCAGCAGCCACCCCATGGAAGAGGAGGAAAAACTGTTTTTT. Its translation: CASSHPMEEEEKLFF.

The chain has TRBV6-5 and TRBJ2-1; 10 nucleotides agree with TRBD2. Germline V gene sequence: CDR1 MNHEY, CDR2 SVGAGI. This CDR3 has 16 residues. J lost 4 bases, V lost 0 bases, and 3 bases had no gene match. The CDR3 DNA reads TGTGCCAGCAGTTACTCGGGGACTAGCGATTACAATGAGCAGTTCTTC. It encodes CASSYSGTSDYNEQFF.

The chain carries TRBV7-2 and TRBJ2-5, with 9 positions matching TRBD2. Germline-derived CDR1 and CDR2 are SGHTA and FQGNSA. This CDR3 is built from 15 residues. V shed 0 bases, J shed 9 bases, and the junction held 8 bases outside the gene matches. The CDR3 nucleotides read TGTGCCAGCAGCTTAGCTAGCGGGGGCCTAAGGGCCCAGTACTTC. Translating gives CASSLASGGLRAQYF.

This clone was seen more than once but under ten times. The chain combines TRBV7-6 with TRBJ2-7; D possibly corresponds to TRBD1 (5 bases). Trimming took off 4 bases at V and 1 base at J, with 14 bases between the two ends. Germline V gene sequence: CDR1 SGHVS, CDR2 FNYEAQ. The CDR3 loop spans 15 amino acids. In DNA, the CDR3 is TGTGCCAGCAGCTCCTCAGGGTTTGATTCCTACGAGCAGTACTTC. Its protein is CASSSSGFDSYEQYF. The whole variable domain, filled in from reference TRBV7-6 and TRBJ2-7, reads GAGVSQSPRYKVTKRGQDVALRCDPISGHVSLYWYRQALGQGPEFLTYFNYEAQQDKSGLPNDRFSAERPEGSISTLTIQRTEQRDSAMYRCASSSSGFDSYEQYFGPGTRLTVT.

The gene calls are TRBV4-3 and TRBJ1-5; D unresolved. V lost 2 bases to trimming and J lost 6 bases, with 11 bases between them. The CDR3 has 14 residues. Germline V gene sequence: CDR1 LGHNA, CDR2 YSLEER. CDR3 sequence: CASSQSHTGQPQHF. The CDR3 nucleotides are TGCGCCAGCAGCCAATCTCATACTGGTCAGCCCCAGCATTTT.

The V gene is TRBV21-1, the J gene TRBJ2-7. TRBV21-1 is an annotated pseudogene. This CDR3 has 9 amino acids. In DNA form, the CDR3 reads TGTCCAAGGCCCTACGAGCAGTACTTC. This sequence encodes CPRPYEQYF.

This chain links TRBV10-3 with TRBJ2-7; D is perhaps TRBD1 (6 bases). The V gene's germline CDR1 is ENHRY and CDR2 SYGVKD. Between the trimmed V and J ends, which lost 5 bases and 0 bases, there was a span of 14 bases. This CDR3 contains 15 residues. In DNA, the CDR3 is TGTGCCATCAGTCCTTTGGACAGCCGCTCCTACGAGCAGTACTTC. It codes for CAISPLDSRSYEQYF.

This clone was seen a few times. The CDR3 spells CASSEALVWDLYNEQFF. The CDR3 coding sequence is TGTGCCAGCAGTGAAGCGCTTGTCTGGGACCTTTACAATGAGCAGTTCTTC. J is TRBJ2-1 and V is TRBV6-1; TRBD1 or TRBD2 may be the D gene (5 bases each). Germline loops: CDR1 MNHNS, CDR2 SASEGT. There are 17 residues in the CDR3. Trimming left V 0 bases short and J 4 bases short, with 16 bases between.

V is TRBV28 and J is TRBJ1-4, with D perhaps matching TRBD1 (5 bases). The CDR3 loop spans 17 amino acids. V lost 3 bases to trimming and J lost 4 bases, with 18 bases between them. Germline lookup yields CDR1 MDHEN and CDR2 SYDVKM. CDR3 loop: CASSLAALAGRNEKLFF. The CDR3 DNA follows: TGTGCCAGCAGTTTGGCCGCGCTCGCAGGGCGTAATGAAAAACTGTTTTTT.

The chain combines TRBV6-5 with TRBJ1-2; D call uncertain. Trimming took 6 bases from V and 6 from J, leaving 20 bases between them. Germline CDR1 reads MNHEY; CDR2 reads SVGAGI. The CDR3 is 15 residues long. The CDR3 sequence: CASRILGKAPDGYTF. Here the CDR3 DNA reads TGTGCCAGCAGGATACTAGGGAAGGCGCCCGATGGCTACACCTTC.

The CDR3: CASSLIKGGVRSAEAFF. CDR3 nucleotides: TGTGCCAGCAGCTTGATTAAAGGGGGCGTGCGCAGCGCTGAAGCTTTCTTT. The J gene is TRBJ1-1, the V gene TRBV7-9, with 7 bases aligning to TRBD1. The CDR3 covers 17 residues. The germline gives CDR1 SEHNR, CDR2 FQNEAQ (reference sequence). V dropped 3 bases and J dropped 6; count of bases not matched to a gene: 16. Full variable domain (remainder filled in from reference TRBV7-9 and TRBJ1-1): DTGVSQNPRHKITKRGQNVTFRCDPISEHNRLYWYRQTLGQGPEFLTYFQNEAQLEKSRLLSDRFSAERPKGSFSTLEIQRTEQGDSAMYLCASSLIKGGVRSAEAFFGQGTRLTVV.

The rearrangement links TRBV19 to TRBJ1-3; no reliable D call. There are 13 residues in the CDR3. Per the germline V gene, CDR1 is LNHDA and CDR2 is SQIVND (reference sequence). Trimming took off 11 bases at V and 1 base at J, with 12 bases between the two ends. Here the CDR3 DNA reads TGTGCCTCCCGGCGGCAATCTGGAAACACCATATATTTT. The encoded protein is CASRRQSGNTIYF.

In DNA, the CDR3 is TGTGCCAGCAGTTTGTCAGGGGACTACAATGAGCAGTTCTTC. Translating it yields CASSLSGDYNEQFF. This sequence joins TRBV27 and TRBJ2-1; a possible D gene is TRBD1 (6 bases). In germline, CDR1 is MNHEY, CDR2 SMNVEV (reference sequence). The CDR3 covers 14 residues. The V gene lost 3 bases and the J gene lost 3 bases, with 9 bases spanning the gap.

The V gene is TRBV28, the J gene TRBJ2-7, with D possibly being TRBD2 (5 bases). The CDR3 consists of 15 residues. Per the germline V gene, CDR1 is MDHEN and CDR2 is SYDVKM. V was pared by 5 bases and J by 3 bases, with 17 bases between. CDR3 amino acids: CASSPRRTPGYEQYF. In nucleotides, the CDR3 is TGTGCCAGCAGTCCCCGCAGGACTCCAGGCTACGAGCAGTACTTC. Combining the CDR3 with reference TRBV28 and TRBJ2-7 gives the whole variable domain DVKVTQSSRYLVKRTGEKVFLECVQDMDHENMFWYRQDPGLGLRLIYFSYDVKMKEKGDIPEGYSVSREKKERFSLILESASTNQTSMYLCASSPRRTPGYEQYFGPGTRLTVT.